This T cell receptor (beta chain) was recovered during a study of blood T cell repertoires in COVID-19. Study in general: T cells, B-cell-depleted T cells, or PBMCs provided the cDNA or gDNA that served as material.

Clinical history as reported by participants underpinned cohort assignment. Donors in Cohort 3 who had recovered were those with two negative PCRs, healthcare professional clearance, or resolution of their symptoms. Authors' analysis steps: Amplification with reference gene primers provided the estimates of nucleated cell counts. The repertoire was sequenced with immunoSEQ multiplex PCR; TCRdb's copy has only in-frame clones and lacks some. The V and J calls and clone size were taken over from that table, and D and trimming were inferred from the DNA. This table holds hundreds of thousands of clones, 70% to 90% found once. The count of this clone is one. V dropped 6 bases and J dropped 5; count of bases not matched to a gene: 10. The V gene's germline CDR1 is SGHAT and CDR2 FQNNGV. The CDR3 is 15 amino acids.

This TCR was sampled from a man in his thirties or forties who had recovered from COVID-19. The material sequenced was PBMCs or T cells enriched from blood (not recorded which). The rearrangement links TRBV11-2 to TRBJ2-7; 10 bases map to TRBD1. The CDR3: CASRSNRDRGHEQYF. The CDR3 DNA reads as TGTGCCAGCAGATCAAACCGGGACAGGGGCCACGAGCAGTACTTC.